A selection of T cell receptor beta chains follows, all from one sample in a study of blood T cells in healthy people across ages. TCRdb called the 5' RACE reads again in MiXCR, with one record for every CDR3 protein. The repertoire has around 1.5 million distinct CDR3 sequences, approximately 60% of them found once; the top ten carry about 6.3%. Sequencing input: blood. The receptors were gathered from a man between 18 and 29 years old in good health. The CDR3 runs from the conserved cysteine through the conserved F or W. D genes are given only for firm matches. A clone size is listed for some rows: how often the clone was seen (once, few, many), or a class if it is expanded.

size	J	V	D	DNA	CDR3
-	TRBJ1-5	TRBV2	TRBD1	TGTGCCAGCAGCGCCGGGACAGGGGGTTTCGTCAATCAGCCCCAGCATTTT	CASSAGTGGFVNQPQHF
-	TRBJ2-3	TRBV5-5	TRBD2	TGTGCCAGCAGCTTGTTAGCGGGGGGGAGAACAGATACGCAGTATTTT	CASSLLAGGRTDTQYF
-	TRBJ2-5	TRBV7-9	TRBD1	TGTGCCAGCAGCTTCGCGGACAGGGGGAGGGAGACCCAGTACTTC	CASSFADRGRETQYF
-	TRBJ2-1	TRBV2	TRBD1	TGTGCCAGCAGTGAATGGGGACAGGGGATAGATGAGCAGTTCTTC	CASSEWGQGIDEQFF
-	TRBJ2-5	TRBV4-1	-	TGCGCTAGCAGCCAAGATGGGCGGGTAGGCCAAGAGACCCAGTACTTC	CASSQDGRVGQETQYF
-	TRBJ1-1	TRBV7-9	TRBD1	TGTGCCAGCAGCCGCGACAGGGCAATGAACACTGACGCTTTCTTT	CASSRDRAMNTDAFF
-	TRBJ2-7	TRBV20-1	-	TGCAGTGCTAGTGCAAGGACCCCGAGCACCTACGAGCAGTACTTC	CSASARTPSTYEQYF
-	TRBJ2-2	TRBV19	TRBD2	TGTGCCAGTAACGGCGGGAGAGACTCCGGGGAGCTGTTTTTT	CASNGGRDSGELFF
few	TRBJ2-1	TRBV4-1	-	TGCGCCAGCAGCGAACAGGGAGGTTACTACAATGAGCAGTTCTTC	CASSEQGGYYNEQFF
-	TRBJ1-5	TRBV24-1	-	TGTGCCACCAGTGTGAAGGACAGAGATCAGCCCCAGCATTTT	CATSVKDRDQPQHF
-	TRBJ2-5	TRBV9	TRBD2	TGTGCCAGCAGCGTAGATGCGGGAGGAGGGGAGACCCAGTACTTC	CASSVDAGGGETQYF
-	TRBJ1-6	TRBV2	-	TGTGCCAGCAGTGACAGACAGGCACCCCTCCACTTT	CASSDRQAPLHF
-	TRBJ1-5	TRBV7-2	-	TGTGCCAGCAGCTTGGTGAGACGCAATCAGCCCCAGCATTTT	CASSLVRRNQPQHF
-	TRBJ2-6	TRBV20-1	-	TGCAGTGCTAGAGCCGACTCTGGGGCCAACGTCCTGACTTTC	CSARADSGANVLTF
-	TRBJ2-1	TRBV20-1	-	TGCAGTGCCACCGACAGGGAGGGTTCAATCCCGCGGCAGTTCTTC	CSATDREGSIPRQFF
-	TRBJ2-3	TRBV6-5	-	TGTGCCAGCAGTTACTCGAACAGCGGGCCATACACAGATACGCAGTATTTT	CASSYSNSGPYTDTQYF
-	TRBJ2-7	TRBV3-1	TRBD1	TGTGCCAGCAGCCAAGAAGGGACAGGATATAACGAGCAGTACTTC	CASSQEGTGYNEQYF
-	TRBJ2-7	TRBV7-2	-	TGTGCCAGCAGCGTCAGATCTGGTTACGAGCAGTACTTC	CASSVRSGYEQYF
-	TRBJ1-5	TRBV15	-	TGTGCCACCAGCAAAGACTACGGGGGAGGGCCCCATCAGCCCCAGCATTTT	CATSKDYGGGPHQPQHF
-	TRBJ2-7	TRBV5-6	TRBD1	TGTGCCAGCAGCTTCGAACGGGACAGCTTTACCTACGAGCAGTACTTC	CASSFERDSFTYEQYF
-	TRBJ2-3	TRBV10-3	-	TGTGCCATCAGTGAGTCGAAGGATCCAGGGCCCAGAGATACGCAGTATTTT	CAISESKDPGPRDTQYF
-	TRBJ1-1	TRBV10-3	TRBD1	TGTGCCATCACTCCGGGCAGGGGGCTTTTCGCTGAAGCTTTCTTT	CAITPGRGLFAEAFF
-	TRBJ1-5	TRBV28	-	TGTGCCAGCAGTTTAGCAGGGATTAGCAATCAGCCCCAGCATTTT	CASSLAGISNQPQHF
-	TRBJ1-4	TRBV29-1	-	TGCAGCGTTGATGGGTGGGGAACGGATGAAAAACTGTTTTTT	CSVDGWGTDEKLFF
-	TRBJ2-3	TRBV4-1	-	TGCGCCAGCAGCCGCGAGACAGGGACTAGCACAGATACGCAGTATTTT	CASSRETGTSTDTQYF
-	TRBJ2-5	TRBV6-5	-	TGTGCCAGCGCCAGGGGGACTTCAGAGACCCAGTACTTC	CASARGTSETQYF
-	TRBJ1-2	TRBV12-3/TRBV12-4	TRBD1	TGTGCCAGCAGTTTACAGACAGGGGGCGCAGGGGGCTACACCTTC	CASSLQTGGAGGYTF
-	TRBJ2-4	TRBV4-3	TRBD2	TGCGCCAGCAGCCAAGAGGGCCTAGCGGGGGGGCTAACCAAAAACATTCAGTACTTC	CASSQEGLAGGLTKNIQYF
-	TRBJ2-3	TRBV10-3	-	TGTGCCATCAGTGATCCGAACAGCTCCAATACGCAGTATTTT	CAISDPNSSNTQYF
-	TRBJ1-4	TRBV7-6	TRBD1	TGTGCCAGCAGCCAGGGGGAGGTTGAAAAACTGTTTTTT	CASSQGEVEKLFF
-	TRBJ2-5	TRBV12-3/TRBV12-4	-	TGTGCCAGCAGTTTGTTCGTTGGGAGAATCGAGACCCAGTACTTC	CASSLFVGRIETQYF
-	TRBJ2-6	TRBV21-1	-	-	CASRTGFRWAAGANVLTF
-	TRBJ2-7	TRBV24-1	TRBD2	TGTGCCACCAGTGCCCCACTAGCGGGGGCCTACGAGCAGTACTTC	CATSAPLAGAYEQYF
-	TRBJ2-3	TRBV24-1	-	TGTGCCACCAGTGATGCCCCGGGACAAGGAGATACGCAGTATTTT	CATSDAPGQGDTQYF
-	TRBJ2-1	TRBV7-2	-	TGTGCCAGCAGCTTAGTCCTCGCGGGGGCGCTAAGCTCCTACAATGAGCAGTTCTTC	CASSLVLAGALSSYNEQFF
-	TRBJ2-4	TRBV14	-	TGTGCCAGCAGCCAAGTATCTGGCGGGGCAATGAGGGACATTCAGTACTTC	CASSQVSGGAMRDIQYF
-	TRBJ1-2	TRBV5-6	-	TGTGCCAGCAGCTTGCAGAGGTACTATGGCTACACCTTC	CASSLQRYYGYTF
-	TRBJ1-6	TRBV6-6	TRBD1	TGTGCCAGCAGTTACAGGGAAGGGGGCAATTCACCCCTCCACTTT	CASSYREGGNSPLHF
-	TRBJ2-7	TRBV4-1	-	TGCGCCAGCAGCCAGCATGGAGTGTCTACCTACGAGCAGTACTTC	CASSQHGVSTYEQYF
-	TRBJ2-5	TRBV10-3	TRBD1	TGTGCCATCAACGAAGGACAGGGCCAAGAGACCCAGTACTTC	CAINEGQGQETQYF
-	TRBJ1-6	TRBV5-1	-	TGCGCCAGCAGCCCCTCGACGGCCTATAATTCACCCCTCCACTTT	CASSPSTAYNSPLHF
-	TRBJ2-5	TRBV6-2/TRBV6-3	-	TGTGCCAGCAGTTATCAGCTTCAAAGGCTAGGTGGCGAGACCCAGTACTTC	CASSYQLQRLGGETQYF
once	TRBJ1-2	TRBV27	-	TGTGCCAGCAGTTTTGGCAGGAGTTATGGCTACACCTTC	CASSFGRSYGYTF
-	TRBJ2-1	TRBV20-1	-	TGCAGTGCTAGAGCAGGAGGCTCCTACGATGAGCAGTTCTTC	CSARAGGSYDEQFF
few	TRBJ2-3	TRBV28	TRBD1	TGTGCCAGCACAATCATGACAGGGGGGACAGATACGCAGTATTTT	CASTIMTGGTDTQYF